One TCR beta chain is described in this entry. The sample is drawn from a study of blood T cell repertoires in COVID-19. Study context: Sites in the United States, Italy and Spain provided acute and convalescent COVID-19 samples.

As handled by the study authors: Using reference gene primer amplification, nucleated cell counts were estimated. TCRdb keeps only in-frame clones here, not all; method: immunoSEQ multiplex PCR. That table furnishes V, J and clone size, whereas the DNA furnished D and trimming. The table has around 50,000 clones, approximately 87% seen once; the top ten hold under 6%. Trimming took 5 bases from V and 5 from J; bases not matched to a gene: 5. The CDR3 has 13 residues. Germline V gene sequence: CDR1 SGHTA, CDR2 FQGNSA. Sequencing input: peripheral blood. The clonotype originates from a human donor in a cohort sampled during active COVID-19. This sequence joins TRBV7-2 and TRBJ1-2, with 7 bases aligning to TRBD1. CDR3 residues: CASSPGTDYGYTF. CDR3 sequence (DNA): TGTGCCAGCAGCCCCGGGACAGATTATGGCTACACCTTC. The full variable domain, with the rest looked up from reference TRBV7-2 and TRBJ1-2, is GAGVSQSPSNKVTEKGKDVELRCDPISGHTALYWYRQSLGQGLEFLIYFQGNSAPDKSGLPSDRFSAERTGGSVSTLTIQRTQQEDSAVYLCASSPGTDYGYTFGSGTRLTVV.